This TCR beta chain was captured in a study of shared clonotypes between healthy human individuals. Recent vaccinations or acute infections were absent in the healthy HIV-negative adult donors. Worth noting for this clone: Its antigen is unknown.

Whole-study findings and limits: Read depth was anticipated to influence clonotype sharing among donors.

The authors ran unsorted PBMC replicate PCRs on around 270 ng DNA, tens of thousands of T cell genomes. Original processing notes: Filtering differed since immunoSEQ provided only junctions, with no quality scores. This table comes from immunoSEQ multiplex PCR, and its TCRdb copy is limited to in-frame clones, with some not included. V, J and clone size reflect that table, while D and trimming were determined from the DNA. The sample includes 450,000 to 600,000 clones, 79% of them seen just once. The CDR3 has 13 residues. From germline, CDR1 is SGHDN and CDR2 FVKESK. Trimming pared 1 base from V and 10 bases from J, leaving 8 bases between.

The specimen sequenced was PBMCs. The clonotype was recovered from a woman between 40 and 50 years old in good health. Some clones in this sample may be carry-over from other donors' samples. The V call is TRBV14, the J call TRBJ1-6; unclear D gene. The CDR3 here is CASSQGVESPLHF. CDR3 DNA: TGTGCCAGCAGCCAAGGGGTAGAGTCACCCCTCCACTTT.